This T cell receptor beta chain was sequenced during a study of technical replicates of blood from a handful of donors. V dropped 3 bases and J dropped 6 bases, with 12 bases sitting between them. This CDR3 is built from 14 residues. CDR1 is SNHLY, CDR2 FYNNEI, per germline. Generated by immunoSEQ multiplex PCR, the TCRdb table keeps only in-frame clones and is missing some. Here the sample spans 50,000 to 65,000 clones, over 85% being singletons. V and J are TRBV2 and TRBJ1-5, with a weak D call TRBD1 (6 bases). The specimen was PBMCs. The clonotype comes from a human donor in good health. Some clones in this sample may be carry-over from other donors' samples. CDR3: CASSDQGSVQPQHF. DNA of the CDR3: TGTGCCAGCAGTGACCAGGGGTCGGTTCAGCCCCAGCATTTT.